What follows is one T cell receptor (beta chain) and its context. There is no known antigen for this receptor. No much larger clone is present one base from it, and per-base qualities are unavailable. These data originate in a study of cytomegalovirus exposure and HLA in healthy donors (dated by TCRdb to the late 2010s). Study-wide context: According to an earlier analysis of 587 of the donors, about 180 million T cells yielded some 110 million unique TCR beta sequences and approximately 280 Gb of sequence data. Genome-wide SNP genotypes for about 60% of the roughly 670 donors were used in a later genetic analysis, which treated that subset as a discovery cohort. Donor age, sex, ethnicity and CMV serostatus were compiled together with the repertoire data. On average, 235,054 unique TCR beta nucleotide sequences were sequenced per donor among 350 to 400 genotyped donors of the cohort, with roughly 19% of those sequences being non-productive. To study patterns of TCR occurrence, a later analysis re-analyzed previously published TCR beta repertoires from under 750 donors and added high-resolution HLA genotyping. Five DR-DQ haplotypes were treated as single units for association and clustering because of strong linkage in the cohort. The later analysis used no new phenotypic data to find candidate immune exposures, relying instead on TCR beta sequences and their occurrence across donors. In an earlier analysis of about 590 of the donors, high-throughput TCR beta sequencing was used to judge whether each TCR beta V gene segment behaved as functional or pseudogenic. Every discovery cohort repertoire had been produced on one sequencing platform. HLA typing covered class I and class II loci at four-digit resolution. Along with the approximately 700-subject first cohort, a separate validation cohort of roughly 110 different subjects was used. The T cell repertoires of roughly 660 subjects were profiled by immunosequencing and related to cytomegalovirus serostatus. High-throughput TCR immunosequencing, statistical association of individual TCRs with disease status, and machine learning were combined to predict cytomegalovirus infection status. The study was designed to test whether signatures of past pathogen exposure could be identified by cataloging public T cell receptors. An early release covering roughly 600 HLA-typed donors comprised approximately 290 gigabases of sequencing data and around 85 million unique TCR sequences. The number of typed donors differed by locus: about 620-640 for A, B, C, DRB1 and DQB1; 522 for DQA1; around 610 for DPA1; and 400 to 480 for DPB1. Of the approximately 400 genotyped donors, less than 90% were placed in the genetic ancestry cluster associated with self-reported Caucasian donors. Study-wide conclusions, independent of this receptor: A cluster of highly shared sequence variants was judged likely to be a technical artifact of the sequencing pipeline. The classifier was reported to diagnose cytomegalovirus status with high specificity and sensitivity in both the original cohort and the validation cohort. In the study, approximately 160 TCR beta chains were listed as associated with cytomegalovirus. In an earlier analysis of 450 to 750 of the donors, most TCR beta V segments appeared in productive rearrangements about 87% or about 30% of the time, broadly matching IMGT annotations. A further reported finding was that TCR beta sequences accurately predicted the HLA-A and HLA-B alleles for most subjects in the first cohort. Immune exposure information for the cohort was limited to CMV serostatus. According to a later analysis, most CMV-associated TCR beta chains appeared to be HLA-restricted, and the HLA associations seemed to be driven largely by CMV exposure. In this cohort, only TCR beta chains were sequenced, and detectable features were limited by the absence of alpha or paired-chain data. While some public TCRs were present in many individuals, most TCR sequences turned up only very rarely across donors. When HLA alleles, especially DR and DQ, strongly co-occurred, attributing TCR associations to individual alleles was difficult. V-gene and J-gene trimming of TCR beta chains was associated with a missense DCLRE1C variant in a later genetic analysis, and the association was replicated in an independent cohort. Because some donors lacked HLA typing at each locus, the association tests relied only on the typed subset. The presence/absence analyses assumed that sequencing depth was roughly uniform across donors, and that assumption may not be true. Specific HLA alleles were associated with more than 15,000 TCR beta sequences at a false discovery rate of 0.05 in a later analysis. Because counts were too low, about 15 rarely observed V segments, including chromosome 9 orphons, were left out of the earlier analysis of 587 of the donors. Compared with the 666-donor mean, donors in an Asian-associated ancestry cluster had fewer N-insertions in productive TCRs, according to a later genetic analysis. In a later analysis, TCR association rates were found to vary across HLA loci, with the most associated TCRs seen for DRB1 alleles and the fewest for HLA-C alleles. In a later analysis, several top co-occurrence clusters were reported to appear linked to parvovirus B19, influenza, CMV and Epstein-Barr virus. According to the authors, the approach could potentially be generalized to other disease states and immunological phenotypes. Three of the identified cytomegalovirus-associated TCR beta chains were confirmed in vitro to be specific for cytomegalovirus antigens. A later analysis found that HLA-associated TCR beta chains were more clonally expanded and had lower generation probabilities than equally common non-associated chains. Correlated functional status among segregating V segments might be attributable to linkage disequilibrium, but an unknown experimental factor could not be ruled out. Some IMGT-functional V segments, including TRBV6-2 and TRBV6-3, could not be distinguished by the 87-base-pair reads and were therefore excluded.

From a lookup of the germline V gene, CDR1 and CDR2 are SGHAT and FQNNGV. The CDR3 sequence holds 17 residues, the cysteine and phenylalanine included. CDR3 DNA is the only sequence kept; it has 51 bases, read in frame from the first base. Trimming leaves V shorter by 5 bases and J shorter by 7 bases, with the junction holding 13 bases beyond the gene matches. The cohort consisted of 600 or so healthy bone marrow donors. At the time of sampling, every cohort member was nominally healthy, though immune exposures that went unrecorded were likely present. The donor tested CMV seropositive, placing the donor among the approximately 290 seropositive members of the cohort. Each donor provided a peripheral blood sample, and peripheral blood mononuclear cells were used for TCR beta sequencing. The Qiagen DNeasy Blood Extraction Kit was used to extract genomic DNA from the blood cell samples. The library came from the immunoSEQ multiplex PCR assay. The multiplex PCR relied on a mix of 60 forward primers for TCR Vbeta segments and 13 reverse primers for TCR Jbeta segments. The CDR3 region of rearranged TCR beta genes was amplified from genomic DNA with a multiplex PCR assay. The Illumina HiSeq System was used to sequence the amplified TCR beta libraries as 87-base-pair reads. Concerning the study's data processing: A later analysis tallied tens of millions of unique TCR beta chains across the 610 or so repertoires, and approximately 11 million of those chains were shared by two or more donors. Raw reads were error-corrected and collapsed into unique sequences by a nearest-neighbor algorithm in which closely related sequences were merged to remove PCR and sequencing errors. Alignment of CDR3 sequences to IMGT reference sequences was used to assign V, D and J gene segments. For a sequence to be retained, at least a six-nucleotide match to both a V gene segment and a J gene segment was required. Rearrangements were classified as productive when the CDR3 lacked stop codons and remained in frame with V and J, and all other rearrangements were classified as non-productive. Following IMGT convention, CDR3 was defined as the stretch from the second conserved V-encoded cysteine to the conserved J-encoded phenylalanine. Sequences without an unambiguous match to a single V gene segment were excluded from the earlier analysis of 450 to 750 of the donors. An earlier analysis of several hundred of the donors called V segments functional above 56.7% productive rearrangements and segregating when the between-donor standard deviation exceeded 5%. A statistical classification framework was built to diagnose cytomegalovirus status from the catalog of TCR beta chain sequences. In a later analysis, TCR nucleotide sequences were compared against IMGT/GENE-DB human TR gene sequences so that V and J genes could be assigned. In a later analysis, CDR3 sequences and most-parsimonious VDJ recombination scenarios were assigned using the TCRdist pipeline. A later analysis defined each TCR beta chain by its CDR3 amino acid sequence plus V-gene family, and excluded reads lacking a unique V-gene family. In a later analysis, nearly 600 highly shared, low-generation-probability nucleotide sequences were removed to address suspected cross-contamination and a sequencing artifact. A later analysis calculated a clonal expansion index for each public chain from normalized within-repertoire ranks of inferred template counts. Generation probabilities in a later analysis came from a VDJ recombination model fitted to out-of-frame rearrangements, and those results were checked against IGoR. Hypergeometric tests were used in a later analysis to score TCR-TCR, TCR-HLA and TCR-CMV co-occurrence, with a repertoire-size bias correction applied to the TCR pairs. In a later analysis, false discovery rates were estimated by permuting HLA or CMV assignments 20 times. In a later analysis, co-occurring TCRs were grouped with DBSCAN, and TCRdist sequence similarity was added when clustering was performed within HLA-allele-positive subsets. Repertoires with fewer than 30,000 or more than 120,000 public chains were left out of co-occurrence clustering, as were five repertoires with anomalous nucleotide sharing. This immuneACCESS table, as held by TCRdb, lists in-frame sequences with V and J called but not all clones. Of the missing ones, under half trace to an unresolved V gene in checked studies; the others have no known cause. V, J and clone size are those of that table, while D and trimming were read from the DNA. The sample table records 150,000 or so clones; around 78% of these occur just once. Approximately 6.8% of the sample rests with the top ten.

This receptor chain uses TRBV11-2 and TRBJ2-3; TRBD2 lines up with 12 middle nucleotides. The clonotype originates from a woman aged 40 to 50 in good health and CMV-seropositive. The specimen was PBMCs. The sequenced DNA is TGTGCCAGCAGCCCAATCTCGTATGGACTAGCGGGAAATACGCAGTATTTT. This gives the protein CASSPISYGLAGNTQYF. The CDR3, completed at both ends by the reference TRBV11-2 and TRBJ2-3 genes, gives the full variable domain EAGVAQSPRYKIIEKRQSVAFWCNPISGHATLYWYQQILGQGPKLLIQFQNNGVVDDSQLPKDRFSAERLKGVDSTLKIQPAKLEDSAVYLCASSPISYGLAGNTQYFGPGTRLTVL.